A selection of T cell receptor beta chains follows, all from one sample in a study of cytomegalovirus exposure and HLA in healthy donors. The assay was immunoSEQ multiplex PCR, and TCRdb's table has in-frame clones only and misses some. The sample has tens of thousands of clones, about 71% seen once. What was sequenced was PBMCs. The receptors were sampled from a man between 60 and 70 years old in good health and CMV-seropositive. Each CDR3 is given with its conserved first and last residue. D genes are given only for firm matches. Size tells how often a clone was seen (once, few, many) or the class of an expanded clone, and some rows leave it out.

>-|-|TRBJ1-5|TRBV10-1
CASSDSLLGQPQHF
TGCGCCAGCAGTGATAGCCTGCTCGGTCAGCCCCAGCATTTT
>-|-|TRBJ1-1|TRBV27
CASSPVLGVLSTEAFF
TGTGCCAGCAGTCCAGTACTCGGGGTTCTGAGCACTGAAGCTTTCTTT
>TRBD1|-|TRBJ1-1|TRBV6-1
CASSGRQGNTEAFF
TGTGCCAGCAGTGGGAGACAGGGCAACACTGAAGCTTTCTTT
>TRBD1|-|TRBJ1-1|TRBV5-6
CASRTGGEYTEAFF
TGTGCCAGCAGGACAGGGGGCGAGTACACTGAAGCTTTCTTT
>-|-|TRBJ2-3|TRBV5-6
CASSPQGTDTQYF
TGTGCCAGCAGCCCACAAGGCACAGATACGCAGTATTTT
>-|-|TRBJ2-7|TRBV6-5
CVVLGLNYEQYF
TGTGTCGTACTGGGGCTAAACTACGAGCAGTACTTC
>-|-|TRBJ2-7|TRBV11-3
CASSFSRSGIYSYEQYF
TGTGCCAGCAGCTTCTCCCGGTCCGGGATCTACTCCTACGAGCAGTACTTC
>-|few|TRBJ1-5|TRBV27
CASSPRGAAPHQPQHF
TGTGCCAGCAGTCCCCGGGGGGCCGCACCCCATCAGCCCCAGCATTTT
>-|-|TRBJ2-5|TRBV28
CASSAALGLEETQYF
TGTGCCAGCAGCGCTGCCCTGGGACTGGAAGAGACCCAGTACTTC
>-|-|TRBJ1-2|TRBV5-1
CASSSRSEAYGYTF
TGCGCCAGCAGCTCCCGGTCAGAGGCCTATGGCTACACCTTC
>TRBD1|-|TRBJ1-5|TRBV6-6
CASSGTGSNQPQHF
TGTGCCAGCAGCGGGACAGGGAGTAATCAGCCCCAGCATTTT
>TRBD1|-|TRBJ1-1|TRBV7-2
CASSLGTGGVAFF
TGTGCCAGCAGCTTGGGGACAGGGGGTGTAGCTTTCTTT
>TRBD1|-|TRBJ1-4|TRBV2
CATTTDRGGEKLFF
TGTGCCACCACGACAGACAGGGGGGGAGAAAAACTGTTTTTT
>-|few|TRBJ1-5|TRBV6-5
CASSSGRKGNQPQHF
TGTGCCAGCAGTTCCGGGAGGAAGGGCAATCAGCCCCAGCATTTT
>TRBD1|-|TRBJ1-6|TRBV7-8
CASSRGDREKSPLHF
TGTGCCAGCAGCCGGGGGGACAGGGAAAAGTCACCCCTCCACTTT
>TRBD1|-|TRBJ1-1|TRBV6-1
CASSLGQTHTEAFF
TGTGCCAGCAGCTTGGGACAGACCCACACTGAAGCTTTCTTT
>-|-|TRBJ2-7|TRBV7-2
CASSPAGVGEQYF
TGTGCCAGCAGCCCTGCAGGGGTGGGCGAGCAGTACTTC
>-|few|TRBJ1-2|TRBV7-8
CASSLYTDYGYTF
TGTGCCAGCAGCTTGTACACCGACTATGGCTACACCTTC
>-|few|TRBJ2-7|TRBV7-7
CASSIRQAFYEQYF
TGTGCTAGCAGCATAAGACAGGCGTTCTACGAGCAGTACTTC
>TRBD1|-|TRBJ2-7|TRBV5-1
CASSTGGTYEQYF
TGCGCCAGCAGTACAGGGGGCACCTACGAGCAGTACTTC
>-|-|TRBJ2-7|TRBV11-3
CASSLLLGEDYEQYF
TGTGCCAGCAGTCTACTTCTAGGAGAGGACTACGAGCAGTACTTC
>TRBD2|-|TRBJ2-3|TRBV11-3
CASTHIGAGEVDTQYF
TGTGCCAGCACCCACATAGGGGCGGGAGAGGTAGATACGCAGTATTTT
>-|-|TRBJ2-7|TRBV7-2
CASSLQGRQGEQYF
TGTGCCAGCAGCTTACAGGGTAGGCAAGGCGAGCAGTACTTC
>-|-|TRBJ1-4|TRBV4-1
CASSQEAGPSFHEKLFF
TGCGCCAGCAGCCAAGAAGCGGGACCATCGTTCCACGAAAAACTGTTTTTT
>TRBD1|-|TRBJ1-5|TRBV6-5
CASKPTGALQPQHF
TGTGCCAGCAAACCGACAGGGGCGTTGCAGCCCCAGCATTTT
>-|-|TRBJ1-6|TRBV27
CASSFGRGSSYNSPLHF
TGTGCCAGCAGTTTCGGCAGGGGAAGCTCCTATAATTCACCCCTCCACTTT
>TRBD2|-|TRBJ2-5|TRBV4-1
CASSQDWWREETQYF
TGCGCCAGCAGCCAAGACTGGTGGCGGGAGGAGACCCAGTACTTC
>TRBD1|-|TRBJ1-5|TRBV29-1
CSVAEGTAVDQPQHF
TGCAGCGTCGCGGAAGGGACAGCGGTGGATCAGCCCCAGCATTTT
>TRBD2|-|TRBJ2-5|TRBV6-5
CASSYQRGGFQETQYF
TGTGCCAGCAGTTACCAGCGGGGGGGGTTCCAAGAGACCCAGTACTTC
>-|-|TRBJ2-3|TRBV29-1
CSVAGARTDTQYF
TGCAGCGTTGCAGGGGCCCGCACAGATACGCAGTATTTT
>TRBD1|-|TRBJ1-5|TRBV18
CASSPGQANQPQHF
TGTGCCAGCTCACCCGGACAGGCGAATCAGCCCCAGCATTTT
>-|once|TRBJ1-2|TRBV27
CASSPTVNYGYTF
TGTGCCAGCAGTCCGACAGTAAACTATGGCTACACCTTC
>TRBD2|-|TRBJ2-1|TRBV7-7
CASSASGGNEQFF
TGTGCTAGCAGCGCTTCGGGAGGGAATGAGCAGTTCTTC
>TRBD1|once|TRBJ1-4|TRBV11-3
CASSWNRGSENEKLFF
TGTGCCAGCAGCTGGAACAGGGGGTCGGAAAATGAAAAACTGTTTTTT
>TRBD2|-|TRBJ2-1|TRBV7-6
CASSSYVTSGGNNEQFF
TGTGCCAGCAGCTCATACGTGACTAGCGGGGGAAACAATGAGCAGTTCTTC
>TRBD2|-|TRBJ2-3|TRBV4-1
CASSQLTSGRQPDGTDTQYF
TGCGCCAGCAGCCAACTGACTAGCGGGAGACAACCGGATGGCACAGATACGCAGTATTTT
>TRBD1|-|TRBJ1-1|TRBV18
CASSSTGAEAFF
TGTGCCAGCTCATCCACAGGGGCTGAAGCTTTCTTT
>-|-|TRBJ2-1|TRBV6-4
CASSGESLGEQFF
TGTGCCAGCAGTGGGGAGTCGTTGGGTGAGCAGTTCTTC
>-|few|TRBJ2-1|TRBV7-9
CASSLAVKGIEQFF
TGTGCCAGCAGCTTAGCGGTCAAGGGGATTGAGCAGTTCTTC
>TRBD1|-|TRBJ1-1|TRBV6-6
CASSWTGPEAFF
TGTGCCAGCAGTTGGACAGGGCCTGAAGCTTTCTTT
>TRBD2|-|TRBJ2-3|TRBV5-4
CASSLKLAGVTDTQYF
TGTGCCAGCAGCCTTAAACTAGCGGGAGTAACAGATACGCAGTATTTT
>TRBD1|few|TRBJ2-7|TRBV6-1
CASSPGTEKYEQYF
TGTGCCAGCAGTCCCGGGACAGAAAAATACGAGCAGTACTTC
>TRBD1|-|TRBJ1-4|TRBV29-1
CSSRQGGNEKLFF
TGCAGCAGCCGACAGGGGGGCAATGAAAAACTGTTTTTT
>-|few|TRBJ2-7|TRBV10-1
CASSAVPSYEQYF
TGCGCCAGCTCAGCGGTTCCCTCCTACGAGCAGTACTTC
>-|-|TRBJ2-3|TRBV5-1
CASSLNGGNTDTQYF
TGCGCCAGCAGCTTGAACGGGGGAAACACAGATACGCAGTATTTT
>-|-|TRBJ2-5|TRBV6-1
CASRAWDTQETQYF
TGTGCCAGCAGGGCGTGGGACACACAAGAGACCCAGTACTTC
>TRBD2|few|TRBJ2-3|TRBV10-1
CASSERAGADTQYF
TGCGCCAGCAGTGAGAGAGCGGGAGCAGATACGCAGTATTTT
>TRBD1|-|TRBJ1-1|TRBV2
CASRNRGTGTEAFF
TGTGCCAGCAGAAACAGGGGTACGGGCACTGAAGCTTTCTTT
>-|few|TRBJ2-3|TRBV7-9
CASSPLAVTDTQYF
TGTGCCAGCAGCCCTCTCGCGGTTACAGATACGCAGTATTTT
>TRBD1|-|TRBJ1-3|TRBV5-5
CASTPDRFSGNTIYF
TGTGCCAGCACCCCGGACAGGTTCTCTGGAAACACCATATATTTT
>-|-|TRBJ1-1|TRBV10-3
CAISGLGGPTEAFF
TGTGCCATCAGTGGGCTCGGGGGTCCCACTGAAGCTTTCTTT
>TRBD1|once|TRBJ1-1|TRBV19
CASSLTGGMNTEAFF
TGTGCCAGTAGTTTAACAGGGGGGATGAACACTGAAGCTTTCTTT
>TRBD2|few|TRBJ2-1|TRBV10-1
CASSVLAGGPRRNNEQFF
TGCGCCAGCAGTGTACTAGCGGGAGGGCCCAGAAGGAACAATGAGCAGTTCTTC
>TRBD1|-|TRBJ2-7|TRBV13
CASSLGPGTGSQYEQYF
TGTGCCAGCAGCTTAGGTCCCGGGACAGGGTCCCAATACGAGCAGTACTTC
>-|-|TRBJ1-1|TRBV5-4
CASSLDLEQANTEAFF
TGTGCCAGCAGCTTGGATCTCGAACAGGCAAACACTGAAGCTTTCTTT
>TRBD2|-|TRBJ2-2|TRBV7-9
CAVGTGGNTGELFF
TGTGCCGTCGGGACGGGGGGGAACACCGGGGAGCTGTTTTTT
>TRBD1|-|TRBJ1-2|TRBV7-9
CASSRQGDGYTF
TGTGCCAGCAGCCGACAGGGGGATGGCTACACCTTC
>-|-|TRBJ2-5|TRBV2
CASSRNQGQGETQYF
TGTGCCAGCAGTAGGAACCAGGGGCAGGGAGAGACCCAGTACTTC
>TRBD1|-|TRBJ1-1|TRBV10-3
CATGQGDTEAFF
TGTGCCACCGGACAGGGGGACACTGAAGCTTTCTTT